Listed below are T cell receptor beta chains from one sample, sequenced in a study of T-cell reconstitution after alpha-beta-depleted transplantation in children. TCRdb re-derived calls from the PCR reads in MiXCR, one entry per CDR3 protein. Seen here are about 830,000 distinct CDR3 sequences, about 15% observed once, and the top ten hold approximately 5%. Sequencing used PBMCs, mostly from graft donor cells, obtained 360 days after TCRalphabeta/CD19-depleted stem cell transplant. The source of these receptors is a male patient aged 10 to 17 who had a stem cell transplant for acute lymphoblastic leukemia, so the T cells may come from the graft donor. Each CDR3 is given with its conserved first and last residue. The order of the fields is D gene, V gene, clone size, J gene, CDR3 protein, CDR3 DNA. D genes are given only for firm matches. Clone size is not always given. Where it is, it says once, few, many or a class for expanded clones.

D: -
V: TRBV7-9
size: many
J: TRBJ2-3
CDR3: CASSLGLGSTDTQYF
DNA: TGTGCCAGCAGCTTGGGTCTCGGGAGCACAGATACGCAGTATTTT

D: TRBD2
V: TRBV5-1
size: -
J: TRBJ2-2
CDR3: CASSFLPLQRENTGELFF
DNA: TGCGCCAGCAGCTTTCTCCCCCTCCAGCGGGAGAACACCGGGGAGCTGTTTTTT

D: -
V: TRBV25-1
size: few
J: TRBJ2-1
CDR3: CASSERKNYNEQFF
DNA: TGTGCCAGCAGTGAAAGAAAGAACTACAATGAGCAGTTCTTC

D: TRBD1
V: TRBV20-1
size: few
J: TRBJ2-7
CDR3: CSASARDRGPSYEQYF
DNA: TGCAGTGCTAGCGCGCGGGACAGGGGGCCCTCCTACGAGCAGTACTTC

D: -
V: TRBV2
size: few
J: TRBJ2-1
CDR3: CASSDRDPRRDEQFF
DNA: TGTGCCAGCAGTGACAGGGATCCCCGGCGGGATGAGCAGTTCTTC

D: -
V: TRBV5-1
size: -
J: TRBJ2-7
CDR3: CASSLVTGRYSYEQYF
DNA: TGCGCCAGCAGCTTGGTGACAGGCCGGTACTCCTACGAGCAGTACTTC

D: TRBD1
V: TRBV7-3
size: -
J: TRBJ2-2
CDR3: CASSRGTGRGYRELFF
DNA: TGTGCCAGCAGCCGCGGGACAGGGCGGGGGTACCGGGAGCTGTTTTTT

D: -
V: TRBV12-3/TRBV12-4
size: many
J: TRBJ2-3
CDR3: CASSLTQVDTQYF
DNA: TGTGCCAGCAGCCTAACCCAGGTGGATACGCAGTATTTT

D: -
V: TRBV4-1
size: -
J: TRBJ2-1
CDR3: CASSQDPFGGRAEQFF
DNA: TGCGCCAGCAGCCAAGATCCTTTCGGGGGAAGGGCTGAGCAGTTCTTC

D: TRBD2
V: TRBV9
size: -
J: TRBJ2-5
CDR3: CASSVLAGGGETQYF
DNA: TGTGCCAGCAGCGTATTAGCGGGAGGAGGAGAGACCCAGTACTTC

D: TRBD2
V: TRBV9
size: many
J: TRBJ2-3
CDR3: CASSPRSGRTDTQYF
DNA: TGTGCCAGCAGCCCCCGTAGCGGGAGAACAGATACGCAGTATTTT

D: -
V: TRBV6-1
size: -
J: TRBJ2-2
CDR3: CASALTRVPGELFF
DNA: TGTGCCAGCGCCCTTACTCGGGTTCCCGGGGAGCTGTTTTTT

D: TRBD2
V: TRBV5-1
size: -
J: TRBJ2-3
CDR3: CASSSLPGLGSTDTQYF
DNA: TGCGCCAGCAGCTCGTTGCCGGGACTAGGAAGCACAGATACGCAGTATTTT

D: -
V: TRBV7-6
size: -
J: TRBJ2-3
CDR3: CASSLVSGFDTQYF
DNA: TGTGCCAGCAGCTTAGTGTCCGGGTTCGATACGCAGTATTTT

D: -
V: TRBV12-3/TRBV12-4
size: many
J: TRBJ1-1
CDR3: CASSLSGQPGRKFF
DNA: TGTGCCAGCAGTTTAAGCGGACAGCCGGGTAGGAAATTCTTT

D: TRBD2
V: TRBV2
size: -
J: TRBJ2-1
CDR3: CASSGELERFRLAGPSTVYNEQFF
DNA: TGTGCCAGCAGTGGGGAATTAGAGCGGTTCCGACTAGCGGGGCCCTCAACAGTCTACAATGAGCAGTTCTTC

D: TRBD1
V: TRBV5-1
size: few
J: TRBJ1-6
CDR3: CASSLGLTGGNSPLHF
DNA: TGCGCCAGCAGCTTGGGACTTACAGGGGGTAATTCACCCCTCCACTTT

D: TRBD1
V: TRBV20-1
size: few
J: TRBJ1-1
CDR3: CSASKGGGYTEAFF
DNA: TGCAGTGCTAGCAAAGGGGGCGGGTACACTGAAGCTTTCTTT

D: -
V: TRBV29-1
size: -
J: TRBJ1-3
CDR3: CSALRLGGISGNTIYF
DNA: TGCAGCGCCCTTCGTTTAGGGGGAATCTCTGGAAACACCATATATTTT

D: TRBD2
V: TRBV9
size: many
J: TRBJ2-2
CDR3: CASSDREGHGTGELFF
DNA: TGTGCCAGCAGCGACCGGGAGGGCCATGGCACCGGGGAGCTGTTTTTT

D: -
V: TRBV6-2/TRBV6-3
size: few
J: TRBJ2-7
CDR3: CASGDPYYEQYF
DNA: TGTGCCAGCGGGGACCCGTACTACGAGCAGTACTTC

D: TRBD2
V: TRBV12-5
size: -
J: TRBJ2-2
CDR3: CASGPPSGDFTGELFF
DNA: TGTGCTAGTGGTCCACCGAGCGGGGATTTCACCGGGGAGCTGTTTTTT

D: -
V: TRBV12-3/TRBV12-4
size: -
J: TRBJ2-5
CDR3: CASSTTRGRQETQYF
DNA: TGTGCCAGCAGCACGACCAGGGGGAGGCAAGAGACCCAGTACTTC

D: -
V: TRBV11-2
size: few
J: TRBJ1-1
CDR3: CASTLALARFLRRMNTEAFF
DNA: TGTGCCAGCACCCTAGCTCTAGCTAGGTTCCTCAGGAGGATGAACACTGAAGCTTTCTTT

D: TRBD2
V: TRBV11-2
size: -
J: TRBJ2-3
CDR3: CASSLFLGVPRREGRMEGQYF
DNA: TGTGCCAGCAGCTTATTCCTCGGCGTCCCCCGTCGGGAGGGCCGGATGGAGGGGCAGTATTTT

D: TRBD2
V: TRBV5-1
size: many
J: TRBJ2-2
CDR3: CASTRLAGGRNTGELFF
DNA: TGCGCCAGCACCCGACTAGCGGGAGGAAGGAACACCGGGGAGCTGTTTTTT

D: TRBD2
V: TRBV5-4
size: -
J: TRBJ2-7
CDR3: CASSFGGEYEQYF
DNA: TGTGCCAGCAGCTTTGGGGGGGAATACGAGCAGTACTTC

D: -
V: TRBV5-5
size: few
J: TRBJ2-5
CDR3: CASSPPTSVQETQYF
DNA: TGTGCCAGCAGCCCCCCGACTAGTGTCCAAGAGACCCAGTACTTC

D: -
V: TRBV7-6
size: -
J: TRBJ2-7
CDR3: CASSFLSSTRKPYYEQYF
DNA: TGTGCCAGCAGTTTCCTCTCCTCGACCCGGAAGCCGTATTACGAGCAGTACTTC

D: -
V: TRBV5-1
size: -
J: TRBJ1-2
CDR3: CASSQNGNGYTF
DNA: TGCGCCAGCAGCCAGAACGGGAATGGCTACACCTTC

D: TRBD2
V: TRBV5-1
size: -
J: TRBJ2-3
CDR3: CASSLGTTRDTQYF
DNA: TGCGCCAGCAGCTTAGGGACTACCCGAGATACGCAGTATTTT

D: TRBD2
V: TRBV4-1
size: -
J: TRBJ2-2
CDR3: CASSPPILAGAYGELFF
DNA: TGCGCCAGCAGCCCGCCCATCCTAGCGGGAGCCTACGGGGAGCTGTTTTTT

D: -
V: TRBV27
size: few
J: TRBJ1-1
CDR3: CASTPRGADTEAFF
DNA: TGTGCCAGCACCCCGAGGGGCGCGGACACTGAAGCTTTCTTT

D: TRBD2
V: TRBV20-1
size: many
J: TRBJ2-4
CDR3: CSAPTSGRQNIQYF
DNA: TGCAGTGCGCCGACTAGCGGAAGACAAAACATTCAGTACTTC

D: -
V: TRBV20-1
size: -
J: TRBJ2-3
CDR3: CSARKELLPDTQYF
DNA: TGCAGTGCTAGGAAAGAATTATTGCCAGATACGCAGTATTTT

D: -
V: TRBV27
size: -
J: TRBJ2-7
CDR3: CASSSYPLTGISYEQYF
DNA: TGTGCCAGCAGTTCTTACCCCCTTACAGGGATCTCCTACGAGCAGTACTTC

D: TRBD2
V: TRBV5-1
size: -
J: TRBJ2-7
CDR3: CASYTVVAGSSYEQYF
DNA: TGCGCCAGTTATACAGTCGTAGCGGGCAGCTCCTACGAGCAGTACTTC

D: -
V: TRBV5-6
size: -
J: TRBJ2-5
CDR3: CASSLGQGLAIQETQYF
DNA: TGTGCCAGCAGCTTGGGGCAGGGTCTAGCAATCCAAGAGACCCAGTACTTC

D: TRBD2
V: TRBV9
size: -
J: TRBJ2-1
CDR3: CASSVTSGMGNEQFF
DNA: TGTGCCAGCAGCGTGACTAGCGGGATGGGTAATGAGCAGTTCTTC

D: -
V: TRBV5-1
size: many
J: TRBJ2-3
CDR3: CASSRSSGTQYF
DNA: TGCGCCAGCAGCCGATCGTCGGGGACGCAGTATTTT

D: -
V: TRBV7-9
size: few
J: TRBJ1-2
CDR3: CASSGQRIGGYTF
DNA: TGTGCCAGCAGCGGACAGAGGATCGGGGGCTACACCTTC

D: TRBD2
V: TRBV7-3
size: few
J: TRBJ2-3
CDR3: CASSHSGFTDTQYF
DNA: TGTGCCAGCAGTCATAGCGGGTTCACAGATACGCAGTATTTT

D: -
V: TRBV21-1
size: -
J: TRBJ2-7
CDR3: CASSKWSGLVSHEQYF
DNA: TGTGCCAGCAGCAAGTGGTCGGGGCTAGTCAGTCACGAGCAGTACTTC

D: TRBD2
V: TRBV12-3/TRBV12-4
size: -
J: TRBJ2-7
CDR3: CASSLGLAGVRYEQYF
DNA: TGTGCCAGCAGTCTTGGACTAGCGGGAGTTAGGTACGAGCAGTACTTC

D: -
V: TRBV20-1
size: many
J: TRBJ2-1
CDR3: CSGSGLALYNEQFF
DNA: TGCAGTGGTTCCGGGCTAGCCCTATACAATGAGCAGTTCTTC

D: -
V: TRBV2
size: -
J: TRBJ1-2
CDR3: CASIGQSYGYTF
DNA: TGTGCCAGCATTGGACAGAGCTATGGCTACACCTTC

D: TRBD2
V: TRBV15
size: -
J: TRBJ2-1
CDR3: CATRVTRLAGVQRNPYNEQFF
DNA: TGTGCCACCAGAGTCACCCGACTAGCGGGAGTCCAACGGAACCCCTACAATGAGCAGTTCTTC

D: -
V: TRBV6-4
size: few
J: TRBJ2-3
CDR3: CATTVEHPGDTQYF
DNA: TGTGCCACCACAGTAGAGCACCCGGGCGATACGCAGTATTTT

D: TRBD2
V: TRBV11-2
size: -
J: TRBJ2-2
CDR3: CATLAGAHGELFF
DNA: TGTGCCACCCTCGCGGGAGCTCACGGGGAGCTGTTTTTT

D: -
V: TRBV29-1
size: once
J: TRBJ2-7
CDR3: CSVGQRTYEQYF
DNA: TGCAGCGTTGGACAGAGAACCTACGAGCAGTACTTC

D: TRBD2
V: TRBV6-1
size: -
J: TRBJ2-5
CDR3: CASSKRTSGEQETQYF
DNA: TGTGCCAGCAGTAAACGGACTAGCGGGGAGCAAGAGACCCAGTACTTC

D: -
V: TRBV5-1
size: -
J: TRBJ1-1
CDR3: CASSLVATSVRTEAFF
DNA: TGCGCCAGCAGCTTGGTGGCCACGTCGGTGCGCACTGAAGCTTTCTTT

D: -
V: TRBV4-2
size: -
J: TRBJ2-3
CDR3: CASSHRTDSTDTQYF
DNA: TGTGCCAGCAGCCACCGGACAGATAGCACAGATACGCAGTATTTT

D: -
V: TRBV5-1
size: few
J: TRBJ2-5
CDR3: CASSSQLGQETQYF
DNA: TGCGCCAGCAGCTCTCAGCTGGGACAAGAGACCCAGTACTTC

D: TRBD2
V: TRBV3-1
size: few
J: TRBJ2-1
CDR3: CASSHRAGATYNEQFF
DNA: TGTGCCAGCAGCCATAGGGCGGGAGCCACCTACAATGAGCAGTTCTTC

D: -
V: TRBV7-3
size: -
J: TRBJ2-2
CDR3: CASSLKGVQHTTGELFF
DNA: TGTGCCAGCAGCTTAAAAGGGGTGCAGCATACCACCGGGGAGCTGTTTTTT

D: -
V: TRBV27
size: many
J: TRBJ2-7
CDR3: CASSLSGGSYEQYF
DNA: TGTGCCAGCAGTTTATCGGGCGGCTCCTACGAGCAGTACTTC

D: TRBD1
V: TRBV12-3/TRBV12-4
size: -
J: TRBJ1-5
CDR3: CASRGGQPSNQPQHF
DNA: TGTGCCAGCAGGGGGGGACAGCCTAGCAATCAGCCCCAGCATTTT

D: -
V: TRBV4-2
size: -
J: TRBJ2-5
CDR3: CASSQDRWGQETQYF
DNA: TGTGCCAGCAGCCAAGATCGATGGGGGCAAGAGACCCAGTACTTC